This T cell receptor (beta chain) was identified in a study of CD8+CD57+ T cells in acquired aplastic anemia. As for the study in general: The DNA of sorted CD4+ and CD8+ cells averaged roughly 3.2 ug. Study observations and caveats: Sharing between patients and controls was observed for twenty-nine CD8+ CDR3 sequences.

About this clonotype: Its antigen is unidentified.

Individuals selected for sequencing had exhibited CD8+CD57+ cell expansion on flow cytometry. Every patient presented with severe acquired aplastic anemia. No patient had been given any therapy when blood was sampled. Trimming took 5 bases from V and 4 from J; bases not matched to a gene: 13. The CDR3 is made up of 15 amino acids. Germline assignment: CDR1 SQVTM and CDR2 ANQGSEA. TCR beta VDJ and CDR3 profiles were obtained from a genomic DNA template. Each CDR3 protein gets one entry after TCRdb re-called the reads with MiXCR. The data contain 150,000 to 200,000 distinct CDR3 sequences, around 50% of them singletons.

V usage is TRBV29-1 and J usage is TRBJ2-7; 8 bases fit TRBD2. The TCR sequence derives from a human donor with aplastic anemia. The sequencing input was sorted CD4+, CD8+, or CD8+CD57+ T cells (not recorded which) from PBMCs. The CDR3 sequence is CSVWGSGGRLYEQYF. In DNA form, the CDR3 reads TGCAGCGTTTGGGGCTCGGGGGGGCGCTTGTACGAGCAGTACTTC.